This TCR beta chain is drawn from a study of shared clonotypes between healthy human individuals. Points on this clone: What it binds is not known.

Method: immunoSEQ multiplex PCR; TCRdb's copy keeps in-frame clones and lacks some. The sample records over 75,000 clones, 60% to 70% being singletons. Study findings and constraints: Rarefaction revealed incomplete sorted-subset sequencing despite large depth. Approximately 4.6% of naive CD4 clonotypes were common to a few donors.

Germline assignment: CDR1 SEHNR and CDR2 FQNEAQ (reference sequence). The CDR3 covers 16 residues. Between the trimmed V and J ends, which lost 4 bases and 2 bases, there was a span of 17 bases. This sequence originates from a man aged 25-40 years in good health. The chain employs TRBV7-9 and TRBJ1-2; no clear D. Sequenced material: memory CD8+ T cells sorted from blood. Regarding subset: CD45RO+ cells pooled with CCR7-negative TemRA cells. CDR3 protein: CASSSGGRQGNYGYTF. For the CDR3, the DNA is TGTGCCAGCAGCTCGGGCGGGAGACAAGGAAACTATGGCTACACCTTC.